This T cell receptor beta chain was found in a study of T cells after posttransplantation cyclophosphamide. Peripheral blood was collected from the related graft donor on the marrow donation day. Findings and caveats of the study: Recipient CMV seropositivity and CMV reactivation strongly tracked TRB clonality.

Assay used: immunoSEQ multiplex PCR; TCRdb lists only in-frame clones, some missing. The sample includes some 61,000 clones, approximately 92% seen only once; the top ten take approximately 2.7%. For this clone: Its specificity is not known.

CDR1 is SGHDT and CDR2 is YYEEEE in the germline V gene. V was trimmed by 5 bases and J by 6 bases, leaving 15 bases between them. There are 13 residues in the CDR3. The origin of this receptor is a woman in her thirties in good health and a related stem cell transplant donor. V is TRBV5-6 and J is TRBJ2-7, with D possibly called TRBD1 or TRBD2 (5 bases each). Sequencing was carried out using PBMCs. CDR3 DNA: TGTGCCAGCAGTGGGACCCAGGGTAGCGAGCAGTACTTC. Protein sequence: CASSGTQGSEQYF.